This passage covers 5 T cell receptor beta chains from one sample sequenced in a study of OX40 agonist ivuxolimab in advanced cancers. Library preparation employed the immunoSEQ multiplex PCR assay. TCRdb took over this immuneACCESS table, retaining in-frame rearrangements with V and J assigned. Such tables are incomplete; in checked studies, under half of the missing clones stem from an unresolved V gene, and the remainder is unexplained. In this sample the table shows 13,000 to 15,000 clones, about 88% of which occur a single time. The ten largest clones add up to under 70% of the sample. This specimen was CD4+ or CD8+ T cells sorted from blood, taken in a trial of the OX40 agonist ivuxolimab. These TCRs come from an adult with an advanced solid tumor such as melanoma, head and neck, liver or kidney cancer.

The rearrangement joins TRBV2 to TRBJ2-7, with 8 nucleotides matching TRBD2. V dropped 4 bases and J dropped 3; count of bases not matched to a gene: 8. Germline V gene sequence: CDR1 SNHLY, CDR2 FYNNEI. This CDR3 spans 15 amino acids. CDR3 loop: CASSASSGSRYEQYF. The CDR3 region has the DNA TGTGCCAGCAGTGCTTCTAGCGGGTCCCGCTACGAGCAGTACTTC.

This chain links TRBV5-1 with TRBJ1-1; perhaps TRBD1 as D (5 bases). In germline, CDR1 is SGHRS, CDR2 YFSETQ. The CDR3 extends over 14 amino acids. Trimming shortened V by 3 bases and J by 4 bases, and 13 bases separated the two germline ends. The CDR3, as DNA: TGCGCCAGCAGCTCAACAGGCTGGGGCACTGAAGCTTTCTTT. Protein sequence: CASSSTGWGTEAFF.

This chain joins TRBV30 and TRBJ1-6; D unclear. The germline V gene encodes CDR1 GTSNPN and CDR2 SVGIG (reference sequence). Between the trimmed V and J ends, which lost 4 bases and 2 bases, there was a span of 6 bases. CDR3 length: 13 residues. The CDR3 bases are TGTGCCTGGAACCCAACCTATAATTCACCCCTCCACTTT. It specifies CAWNPTYNSPLHF.

The chain combines TRBV4-1 with TRBJ2-2; D call uncertain. Between the trimmed V and J ends, which lost 4 bases and 3 bases, there was a span of 12 bases. The germline gives CDR1 MGHRA, CDR2 YSYEKL. CDR3 length: 15 residues. CDR3 DNA: TGCGCCAGCAGCCTTCGGACGGTCGACACCGGGGAGCTGTTTTTT. This encodes CASSLRTVDTGELFF.

The chain combines TRBV5-1 with TRBJ2-5; TRBD1 might be the D (6 bases). This CDR3 is built from 16 residues. The germline gives CDR1 SGHRS, CDR2 YFSETQ. Deletions cut 3 bases from V and 0 bases from J, with 15 bases between. CDR3 region: CASSSDTGSYQETQYF. The DNA of the CDR3 is TGCGCCAGCAGCTCGGACACAGGGAGTTACCAAGAGACCCAGTACTTC. The full variable domain, with the rest looked up from reference TRBV5-1 and TRBJ2-5, is KAGVTQTPRYLIKTRGQQVTLSCSPISGHRSVSWYQQTPGQGLQFLFEYFSETQRNKGNFPGRFSGRQFSNSRSEMNVSTLELGDSALYLCASSSDTGSYQETQYFGPGTRLLVL.